This T cell receptor beta chain was identified in a study of beta chain features in type 1 diabetes (dated by TCRdb to the late 2010s). Broadly, across the study: No differences in mean age, gender distribution, total cell number or subset yield were found between patients and healthy donors. A total of 107,917,701 sorted cells were examined across all samples, and a strong correlation was observed between cell number per subset and RNA yield. In the study, TCRB repertoires of sorted circulating CD4+ T cell subsets from recently diagnosed type 1 diabetes patients were compared with those of matched healthy donors. Regulatory and stem cell-like memory subsets were obtained from only 8 patients and about 8 healthy donors, while naive and central memory subsets were obtained from all 30 or so donors. The paper's findings and limits, for the study overall: PCR may preferentially amplify shorter templates, but because patient and control samples were amplified and corrected together, any resulting skew would affect both groups equally. Type 1 diabetes patients showed a moderate but significant shortening of TCRB CDR3 length in all four CD4+ subsets. Because the HLA sub-analyses included only small numbers of individuals, any influence of HLA type on TCRB rearrangement was left unresolved. Patients with type 1 diabetes made fewer insertions and deleted more nucleotides at VDJ recombination sites, implying thymic rearrangement abnormalities. Naive, central memory and regulatory TCRB repertoires appeared to be more alike among patients than among healthy donors. Because cDNA was sequenced instead of genomic DNA, activated cells with high expression could be over-represented, although the groups did not differ in activation or CD3 levels.

This clone was seen a handful of times. Its antigen is unknown. Within one base of it there is no much larger clone, and no base qualities were kept. From each donor, a single peripheral blood sample of about 120 mL on average was drawn into heparinised tubes. A BD FACSAria II and a panel including CD45RO, CCR7, CD25, CD127, CD95 and CD27 were used to sort naive, central memory, regulatory and stem cell-like memory CD4+ T cells. Every sorted population had a purity above 98%. PBMCs were separated immediately by Lymphoprep density gradient centrifugation and were stained directly, without being cultured. Samples were stained and sorted in pairs, with one healthy donor and one patient per experiment, so that batch effects were minimized. Reading the germline V gene gives CDR1 SGHDT and CDR2 YYEEEE. The cysteine opens and the phenylalanine closes a CDR3 of 15 amino acids. Of the read, only the CDR3 DNA is kept; its 45 bases are in frame from base 1. Deletion took 4 bases off V and 6 bases off J, with a span of 19 bases between the germline ends.

All of the isolated RNA was reverse transcribed with the High Capacity cDNA Reverse Transcription Kit, so expressed TCRB transcripts were sequenced. Naive, central memory and regulatory T cell samples underwent deep immunoSEQ sequencing, averaging around 4 million total reads per sample. Sorted cells were lysed in RLT buffer and RNA was extracted with DNase-treated RNeasy Micro or Mini kits, depending on cell number. To prevent cross-contamination, each cell subset was processed individually, whereas patient and healthy donor samples were processed jointly. The immunoSEQ multiplex PCR was used to amplify TCRB sequences from cDNA, generating 87-bp fragments that spanned the CDR3 region. Sequencing of the amplicons was performed on the Illumina HiSeq platform. Turning to the authors' computational methods: Synthetic template baselines were used to correct PCR bias computationally, reads within Hamming distance 2 were collapsed together, and singletons that could not be merged were discarded. Reads were aligned against IMGT to assign V, D and J genes, CDR3 length and insertions or deletions at six rearrangement sites. Within each subset, clonotype counts were normalized to the number of sorted cells before true diversity and Gini coefficients were calculated with the tcR R package. Repertoire sharing was quantified using the overlap coefficient calculated on TCRB nucleotide sequences. Out-of-frame TCRB sequences from naive cells were analyzed to stand in for the pre-selection repertoire. Imported from immuneACCESS, the table was reduced by TCRdb to in-frame sequences with V and J called. These copies leave out some clones; in studies compared against another copy, an unresolved V gene accounts for under half, and the cause of the remainder is not known. The V and J calls and the clone size are those of that table, but D and trimming were determined from the DNA. Present in this sample are hundreds of thousands of clones, over 12% of which were seen just once. The ten largest clones take up 0.035% to 0.045% of the sample.

Input material: naive CD4+ T cells from blood. In the paper's terms, the cell subset or site label means: true naive CD4+ T cells. The receptor was isolated from a young man with type 1 diabetes. This sequence uses TRBV5-6 and TRBJ1-2, with the D gene not clear enough to name. The CDR3 protein is CASSVPRGGLDGYTF. The nucleotide sequence is TGTGCCAGCAGCGTACCCCGGGGAGGACTAGATGGCTACACCTTC. The full variable domain, completed from the reference TRBV5-6 and TRBJ1-2 proteins outside the CDR3, reads DAGVTQSPTHLIKTRGQQVTLRCSPKSGHDTVSWYQQALGQGPQFIFQYYEEEERQRGNFPDRFSGHQFPNYSSELNVNALLLGDSALYLCASSVPRGGLDGYTFGSGTRLTVV.